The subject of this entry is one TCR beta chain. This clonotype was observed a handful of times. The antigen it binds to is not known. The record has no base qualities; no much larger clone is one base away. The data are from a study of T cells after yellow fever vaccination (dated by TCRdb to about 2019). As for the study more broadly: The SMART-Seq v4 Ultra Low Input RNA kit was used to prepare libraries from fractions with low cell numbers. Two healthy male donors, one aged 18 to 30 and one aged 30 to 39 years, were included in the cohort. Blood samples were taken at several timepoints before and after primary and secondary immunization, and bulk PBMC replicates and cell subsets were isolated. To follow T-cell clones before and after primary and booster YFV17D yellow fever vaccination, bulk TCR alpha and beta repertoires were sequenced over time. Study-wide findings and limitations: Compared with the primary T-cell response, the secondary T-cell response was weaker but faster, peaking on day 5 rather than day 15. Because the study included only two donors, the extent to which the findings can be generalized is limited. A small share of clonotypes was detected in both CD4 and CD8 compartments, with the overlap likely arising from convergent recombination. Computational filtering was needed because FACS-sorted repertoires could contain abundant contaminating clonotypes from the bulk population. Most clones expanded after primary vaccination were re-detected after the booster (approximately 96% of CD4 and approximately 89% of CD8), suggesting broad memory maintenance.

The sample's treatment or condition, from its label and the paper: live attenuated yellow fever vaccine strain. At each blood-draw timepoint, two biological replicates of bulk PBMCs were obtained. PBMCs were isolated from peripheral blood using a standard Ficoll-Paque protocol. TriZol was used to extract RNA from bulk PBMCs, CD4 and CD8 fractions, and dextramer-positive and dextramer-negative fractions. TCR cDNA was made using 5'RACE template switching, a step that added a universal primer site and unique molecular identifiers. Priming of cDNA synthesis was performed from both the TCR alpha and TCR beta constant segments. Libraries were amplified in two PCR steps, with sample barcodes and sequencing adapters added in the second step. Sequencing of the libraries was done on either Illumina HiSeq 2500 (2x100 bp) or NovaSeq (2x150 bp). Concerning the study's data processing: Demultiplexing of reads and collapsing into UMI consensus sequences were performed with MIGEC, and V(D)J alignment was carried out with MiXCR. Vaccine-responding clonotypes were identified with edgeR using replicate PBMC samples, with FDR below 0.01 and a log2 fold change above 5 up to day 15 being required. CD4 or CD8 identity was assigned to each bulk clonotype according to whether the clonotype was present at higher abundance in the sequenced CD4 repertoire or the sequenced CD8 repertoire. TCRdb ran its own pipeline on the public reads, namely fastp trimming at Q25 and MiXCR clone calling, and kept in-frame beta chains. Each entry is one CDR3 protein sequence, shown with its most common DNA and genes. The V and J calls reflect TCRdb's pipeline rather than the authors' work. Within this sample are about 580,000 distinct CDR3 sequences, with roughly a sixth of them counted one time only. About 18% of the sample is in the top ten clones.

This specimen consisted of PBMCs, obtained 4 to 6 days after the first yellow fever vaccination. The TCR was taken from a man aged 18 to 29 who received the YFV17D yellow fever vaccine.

The DNA sequence follows: TGTGCCAGCAGCTCTGGCACGCGCAGGCCAGATACGCAGTATTTT. This sequence encodes CASSSGTRRPDTQYF. The chain is made from TRBV7-6 and TRBJ2-3; no confident D gene assignment can be made. The CDR3, cysteine through phenylalanine, is 15 amino acids long. Only the CDR3 DNA stays, 45 bases, in frame from base 1. CDR1 and CDR2 are read off the germline V gene as SGHVS and FNYEAQ. The trim is 4 bases for V and 4 bases for J, with a gap of 15 bases between the germline ends.